This entry lists 10 T cell receptor beta chains sequenced from one sample in a study of CD4+ T cells in melanoma. Here immunoSEQ multiplex PCR was the method, and the copy in TCRdb shows in-frame clones only, minus some. The top ten hold around 11% of the sample, which has about 50,000 clones, roughly nine tenths seen once. Material for sequencing was peripheral blood. These receptors all stem from a human donor with melanoma.

This clone was found a few times. The gene calls are TRBV2 and TRBJ1-2; TRBD1 aligns across 7 bases. J lost 4 bases, V lost 6 bases, and 2 bases had no gene match. Germline loops: CDR1 SNHLY, CDR2 FYNNEI. The CDR3 extends over 12 amino acids. CDR3 in amino acids: CASRGTVYGYTF. CDR3 nucleotides: TGTGCCAGCAGAGGGACAGTCTATGGCTACACCTTC.

The chain uses TRBV7-8 and TRBJ1-3; TRBD1 matches 10 bases. This CDR3 is 15 amino acids long. V lost 4 bases, J lost 3 bases, and 3 bases stayed unmatched. Germline CDR1 reads SGHVS; CDR2 reads FQNEAQ. DNA for the CDR3: TGTGCCAGCAGCTCGGGGACAGGGGTTGGAAACACCATATATTTT. Amino acid sequence: CASSSGTGVGNTIYF.

In its sample, this clone was seen a few times. The chain uses TRBV7-3 and TRBJ2-7, with D possibly matching TRBD2 (6 bases). The V end lost 5 bases, the J end lost 5 bases, and 16 bases lay between the germline ends. The CDR3 sequence is 14 residues long. From germline, CDR1 is SGHTA and CDR2 FQGTGA. CDR3 nucleotides: TGTGCCAGCAGCCGTGTCGGGGGTAGGGACGAGCAGTACTTC. This translates into CASSRVGGRDEQYF.

J is TRBJ2-1 and V is TRBV7-6; D gene uncertain. V lost 5 bases and J lost 4, with 18 bases in between. Germline lookup yields CDR1 SGHVS and CDR2 FNYEAQ. The CDR3 has 16 amino acids. The CDR3 bases are TGTGCCAGCAGCCTCCGTAGGGTCCGCGGATACAATGAGCAGTTCTTC. Protein: CASSLRRVRGYNEQFF.

This clone has only one observation. This chain uses TRBV6-1 with TRBJ1-1; D call uncertain. The CDR3 consists of 11 residues. Deletions cut 4 bases from V and 12 bases from J, with 12 bases between. The germline V gene has CDR1 MNHNS and CDR2 SASEGT. The CDR3 sequence: CASSGGLIPFF. For the CDR3, the DNA is TGTGCCAGCAGTGGTGGACTTATACCTTTCTTT.

The chain carries TRBV5-1 and TRBJ2-5, with D perhaps matching TRBD2 (5 bases). CDR3 size: 14 residues. The V end was cut by 0 bases, the J end by 1 base, with 7 bases between. From germline, CDR1 is SGHRS and CDR2 YFSETQ. CDR3 loop: CASSLAAAQETQYF. DNA for the CDR3: TGCGCCAGCAGCTTGGCAGCGGCCCAAGAGACCCAGTACTTC.

This clone was seen a few times. The rearrangement links TRBV6-9 to TRBJ1-2, with D possibly matching TRBD1 (6 bases). The germline V gene has CDR1 MNHGY and CDR2 SVAAGI. Trimming left V 3 bases short and J 2 bases short, with 13 bases between. The length of the CDR3 is 15 residues. The CDR3 spells CASSYLTGTNYGYTF. The CDR3 DNA is TGTGCCAGCAGTTACCTTACAGGGACCAACTATGGCTACACCTTC.

This chain links TRBV18 with TRBJ2-5, with D possibly matching TRBD2 (5 bases). CDR3 length equals 14 residues. With 4 bases removed from V and 2 bases from J, the gap between germline ends came to 11 bases. Germline-derived CDR1 and CDR2 are KGHSH and LQKENI. The CDR3 nucleotides read TGTGCCAGCTCACAGGACTTACAACAAGAGACCCAGTACTTC. Translating it yields CASSQDLQQETQYF. Supplemented by reference TRBV18 and TRBJ2-5, the full variable domain reads NAGVMQNPRHLVRRRGQEARLRCSPMKGHSHVYWYRQLPEEGLKFMVYLQKENIIDESGMPKERFSAEFPKEGPSILRIQQVVRGDSAAYFCASSQDLQQETQYFGPGTRLLVL.

The V gene is TRBV6-1, the J gene TRBJ2-3, with D possibly being TRBD2 (7 bases). The CDR3 sequence is 16 residues long. Germline assignment: CDR1 MNHNS and CDR2 SASEGT. Deletions cut 1 base from V and 3 bases from J, with 14 bases between. CDR3 sequence: CASSEVGRGQTDTQYF. The CDR3, as DNA: TGTGCCAGCAGTGAAGTGGGGCGGGGGCAAACAGATACGCAGTATTTT.

The V call is TRBV9, the J call TRBJ2-2; D may be TRBD1 or TRBD2 (7 bases each). This CDR3 has 16 amino acids. Germline-derived CDR1 and CDR2 are SGDLS and YYNGEE. V was pared by 4 bases and J by 0 bases, with 13 bases between. CDR3 DNA: TGTGCCAGCAGCCCCAGGGGGGGACCGAACACCGGGGAGCTGTTTTTT. Translated, it gives CASSPRGGPNTGELFF.